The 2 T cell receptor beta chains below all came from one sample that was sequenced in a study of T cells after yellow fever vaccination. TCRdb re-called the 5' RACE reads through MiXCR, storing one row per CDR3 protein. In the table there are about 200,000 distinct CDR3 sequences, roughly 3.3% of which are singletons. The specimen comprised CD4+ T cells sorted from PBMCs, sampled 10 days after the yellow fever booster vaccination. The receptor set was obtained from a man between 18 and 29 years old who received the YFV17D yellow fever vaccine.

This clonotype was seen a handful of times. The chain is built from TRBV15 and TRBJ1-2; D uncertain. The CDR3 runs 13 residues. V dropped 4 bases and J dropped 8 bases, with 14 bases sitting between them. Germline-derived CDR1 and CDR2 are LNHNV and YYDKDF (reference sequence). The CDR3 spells CATSIEGLSGYTF. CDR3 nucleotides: TGTGCCACCAGCATCGAAGGATTATCCGGCTACACCTTC. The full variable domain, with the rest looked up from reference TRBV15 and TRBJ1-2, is DAMVIQNPRYQVTQFGKPVTLSCSQTLNHNVMYWYQQKSSQAPKLLFHYYDKDFNNEADTPDNFQSRRPNTSFCFLDIRSPGLGDTAMYLCATSIEGLSGYTFGSGTRLTVV.

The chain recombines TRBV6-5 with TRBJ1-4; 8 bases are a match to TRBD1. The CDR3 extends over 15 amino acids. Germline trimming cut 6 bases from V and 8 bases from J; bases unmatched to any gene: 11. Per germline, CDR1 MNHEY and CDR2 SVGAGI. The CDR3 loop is CASRPIDRGNEKLFF. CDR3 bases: TGTGCCAGCAGACCGATCGACAGGGGCAACGAAAAACTGTTTTTT.